Below, 13 T cell receptor beta chains from the same sample are listed, as sequenced in a study of response to subunit inactivated influenza vaccine. Using its own MiXCR run on the RT-PCR reads, TCRdb lists one record per CDR3 protein. The data contain over 400,000 distinct CDR3 sequences, roughly 9.8% of them singletons. The material sequenced was PBMCs from blood, taken more than 35 days after vaccination. All receptors derive from a man in his forties or fifties who received an inactivated influenza vaccine.

This clonotype showed up just a few times. The chain's CDR3 is CASSEQTGSDTQYF. DNA for the CDR3: TGTGCCAGCAGTGAGCAGACAGGGTCAGATACGCAGTATTTT. The rearrangement joins TRBV6-1 to TRBJ2-3, with 7 positions matching TRBD1. The CDR3 covers 14 residues. Trimming took 3 bases from V and 4 from J; bases not matched to a gene: 4. Germline lookup yields CDR1 MNHNS and CDR2 SASEGT.

This clonotype was counted many times. The chain combines TRBV7-3 with TRBJ2-5, with D perhaps given as TRBD1 or TRBD2 (5 bases each). CDR1 SGHTA and CDR2 FQGTGA come from the germline V gene. Trimming took 2 bases from V and 6 from J, leaving 7 bases between them. CDR3 length equals 12 residues. The CDR3 loop reads CASSLEGQTQYF. In DNA form, the CDR3 reads TGTGCCAGCAGCTTAGAGGGACAGACCCAGTACTTC. Full variable domain (outside the CDR3, taken from reference TRBV7-3 and TRBJ2-5): GAGVSQTPSNKVTEKGKYVELRCDPISGHTALYWYRQSLGQGPEFLIYFQGTGAADDSGLPNDRFFAVRPEGSVSTLKIQRTERGDSAVYLCASSLEGQTQYFGPGTRLLVL.

This sequence joins TRBV10-3 and TRBJ1-3, with D hard to call. CDR3 length equals 13 residues. CDR1 and CDR2 from the germline V gene are ENHRY and SYGVKD. Trimming took 7 bases from V and 0 from J, leaving 7 bases between them. CDR3 coding DNA: TGTGCCATCACCGAGGCCTCTGGAAACACCATATATTTT. Amino acid sequence: CAITEASGNTIYF.

V usage is TRBV15 and J usage is TRBJ1-6; D is perhaps TRBD1 (6 bases). Trimming left V 5 bases short and J 10 bases short, with 12 bases between. Germline V gene sequence: CDR1 LNHNV, CDR2 YYDKDF (reference sequence). The CDR3 loop spans 13 amino acids. The CDR3 region is CATSPEGGSPLHF. The CDR3 DNA reads TGTGCCACCAGCCCTGAGGGGGGGTCACCCCTCCACTTT.

This clonotype was detected ten times or more. The rearrangement uses TRBV12-3 or TRBV12-4 and TRBJ2-2; TRBD2 aligns across 7 bases. The CDR3 totals 16 residues. Trimming removed 4 bases from V and 5 bases from J; junction bases left unmatched: 10. The CDR3 reads CASSSFGGGGTGELFF. The DNA of the CDR3 is TGTGCCAGCAGTTCCTTTGGGGGGGGAGGAACCGGGGAGCTGTTTTTT.

This clonotype was observed a handful of times. Sequence at one end of the junction differs from germline and may be a read error. The chain combines TRBV12-3 or TRBV12-4 with TRBJ2-5; 10 bases map to TRBD2. The CDR3 sequence is 15 residues long. The CDR3 sequence: CASTLAGGSGETQYF. DNA for the CDR3: TGTGCCAGCACTTTAGCGGGGGGTTCAGGGGAGACCCAGTACTTC.

Many counts were recorded for this clonotype. The J gene is TRBJ2-7, the V gene TRBV20-1; TRBD2 aligns across 7 bases. The V segment lost 4 bases and the J segment 0 bases; nucleotides outside the gene matches: 9. The CDR3 extends over 15 amino acids. Germline loops: CDR1 DFQATT, CDR2 SNEGSKA (reference sequence). The CDR3 DNA is TGCAGTGCTATAGGACGCGGGAGCGCCTCCTACGAGCAGTACTTC. It specifies CSAIGRGSASYEQYF.

V gene TRBV24-1 combines with J gene TRBJ2-6; D is possibly TRBD1 (6 bases). V was shortened by 3 bases and J by 0 bases, with 14 bases between the two germline ends. Germline CDR1 reads KGHDR; CDR2 reads SFDVKD. The length of the CDR3 is 18 residues. CDR3 sequence reads: CATSDPGAKSSGANVLTF. For the CDR3, the DNA is TGTGCCACCAGTGATCCAGGGGCCAAAAGCTCTGGGGCCAACGTCCTGACTTTC.

This clonotype occurred a few times. The chain couples TRBV29-1 to TRBJ2-1; 7 nucleotides align to TRBD2. The CDR3 loop spans 15 amino acids. V was clipped by 2 bases and J by 0 bases; unmatched bases: 4. CDR1 and CDR2 from the germline V gene are SQVTM and ANQGSEA. The CDR3 DNA reads as TGCAGCGTTGAATGGGGCGGGAGCTCCTACAATGAGCAGTTCTTC. Amino acids: CSVEWGGSSYNEQFF.

To note about this clonotype: This sequence may be a read error, since a much larger clone differs from it by one base. This rearrangement joins TRBV5-5 to TRBJ2-7, with 9 bases that match TRBD1. In germline, CDR1 is SGHKS, CDR2 YYEKEE (reference sequence). The CDR3 consists of 18 residues. The CDR3 nucleotides are TGTGCCAACAGCTTGGGACAGGGTTTGCCCCCTAGCTCCTACGAGCAGTACTTC. This sequence encodes CANSLGQGLPPSSYEQYF.

This clonotype was seen many times. The J gene is TRBJ1-4, the V gene TRBV28; maybe TRBD1 (6 bases). Germline loops: CDR1 MDHEN, CDR2 SYDVKM. Trimming took off 6 bases at V and 7 bases at J, with 15 bases between the two ends. This CDR3 region has 14 residues. Here the CDR3 reads CASSRGTKSEKLFF. In nucleotides, the CDR3 is TGTGCCAGCAGCAGGGGTACGAAGAGTGAAAAACTGTTTTTT.

This clonotype appeared a few times. The chain carries TRBV28 and TRBJ2-1; TRBD2 matches at 9 bases. V lost 5 bases and J lost 2; bases outside the gene matches: 7. The CDR3 is 16 amino acids. Germline loops: CDR1 MDHEN, CDR2 SYDVKM. The CDR3 DNA sequence: TGTGCCAGCAGTCCGACTAGCGGAGGCCCCTACAATGAGCAGTTCTTC. Encoded protein: CASSPTSGGPYNEQFF. Together with reference TRBV28 and TRBJ2-1, the CDR3 gives the full variable domain: DVKVTQSSRYLVKRTGEKVFLECVQDMDHENMFWYRQDPGLGLRLIYFSYDVKMKEKGDIPEGYSVSREKKERFSLILESASTNQTSMYLCASSPTSGGPYNEQFFGPGTRLTVL.

This clonotype was picked up one time. This chain uses TRBV7-3 with TRBJ2-1; a weak D match, TRBD1 (5 bases). The CDR3 totals 14 residues. V lost 0 bases to trimming and J lost 8 bases, with 11 bases between them. CDR1 is SGHTA, CDR2 FQGTGA, per germline. CDR3 nucleotide sequence: TGTGCCAGCAGCTTAACGGGGCAGCTCCATGAGCAGTTCTTC. Encoded protein: CASSLTGQLHEQFF.